Shown below are 4 T cell receptor beta chains from a single sample sequenced in a study of type 1 regulatory T cells (dated by TCRdb to the early 2020s). The instrument given in TCRdb is Illumina MiSeq. Starting from the raw public reads, TCRdb applied fastp trimming at Q25, assembled clones with MiXCR and retained in-frame beta chains. A single entry per CDR3 protein holds the most common genes and DNA from its merged rows. The sample yields roughly 46,000 distinct CDR3 sequences; less than 15% were counted once. Around 7.5% of the sample goes to the ten largest clones. Their antigens are not known. Sequencing was carried out using cultured non-Tr1 T cells, either the whole culture or a sorted T cell fraction (not recorded which). What this sample's cell subset or site label stands for: non-Tr1 population from the T-allo10 product. The receptors stem from a human donor in good health.

This clonotype was observed a handful of times. The chain uses TRBV20-1 and TRBJ2-3; D gene uncertain. Per germline, CDR1 DFQATT and CDR2 SNEGSKA (reference sequence). The V and J ends lost 7 bases and 0 bases respectively, with 8 bases between them. CDR3 length: 12 amino acids. The CDR3, as DNA: TGCAGTGTACCCGGAAGCACAGATACGCAGTATTTT. It yields the protein CSVPGSTDTQYF.

In its sample, this clonotype was seen many times. The rearrangement joins TRBV13 to TRBJ2-7, with D possibly matching TRBD2 (6 bases). V lost 5 bases to trimming and J lost 13 bases, with 18 bases between them. CDR1 and CDR2 (germline): PRHDT, FYEKMQ (reference sequence). This CDR3 region has 12 residues. The CDR3 here is CASSPLGGEGYF. Written as DNA, the CDR3 is TGTGCCAGCAGCCCCCTCGGGGGTGAAGGTTACTTC.

This clonotype has at least ten counts. The chain recombines TRBV5-4 with TRBJ2-3; D may match TRBD1 or TRBD2 (6 bases each). Looked up from germline, CDR1 is SGHNT and CDR2 is YYREEE (reference sequence). This CDR3 is built from 15 residues. The V end was cut by 1 base, the J end by 2 bases, with 11 bases between. The CDR3 sequence is CASSLQEGVTDTQYF. The CDR3 bases are TGTGCCAGCAGCTTGCAGGAGGGGGTCACAGATACGCAGTATTTT.

For this clonotype: The junction and the germline gene differ at one end; a read error may be behind it. The V call is TRBV3-1, the J call TRBJ2-2, with unresolved D. Germline values: CDR1 LGHDT, CDR2 YNNKEL (reference sequence). CDR3 length equals 12 residues. DNA of the CDR3: TGTGCCAGCAGCTTCAACAGCGGGGAGCTGTTTTTT. Protein product: CASSFNSGELFF.